These 23 T cell receptor beta chains share one sample of origin, sequenced in a study of a mutant IDH1 vaccine in newly diagnosed glioma. Profiling relied on immunoSEQ multiplex PCR, and the TCRdb table lists in-frame clones only, not all of them. The sample has roughly 30,000 clones; about 80% are singletons. Time point noted: week 5, during vaccination. Vaccination comprised doses that each held 300 ug of mutant IDH1 20-mer peptide, plus topical imiquimod. For these receptors, no antigen is known. This material consisted of PBMCs, taken from a glioma patient whose treatment included an IDH1 peptide vaccine. The receptor source for this set is a man aged 30-40 years with glioma.

The gene calls are TRBV6-6 and TRBJ1-2, with 8 bases fitting TRBD1. This CDR3 spans 16 amino acids. Per germline, CDR1 MNHNY and CDR2 SVGAGI (reference sequence). Trimming removed 0 bases from V and 5 bases from J; junction bases left unmatched: 8. Here the CDR3 reads CASSYSTDRVGYGYTF. The CDR3 DNA is TGTGCCAGCAGTTACTCGACGGACAGGGTTGGGTATGGCTACACCTTC.

The chain is built from TRBV7-2 and TRBJ2-7; 9 bases fit TRBD1. Germline V CDR1 and CDR2: SGHTA, FQGNSA. CDR3 length: 13 amino acids. The J segment lost 7 bases and the V segment lost 4 bases, leaving 5 bases of the junction unmatched. The CDR3 DNA sequence: TGTGCCAGCAGCTGGGGACAGGGTCGGGAGCAGTACTTC. Protein sequence: CASSWGQGREQYF.

The rearrangement joins TRBV18 to TRBJ2-5, with TRBD2 matching 10 bases. This CDR3 is built from 17 residues. J lost 4 bases, V lost 1 base, and 9 bases had no gene match. Germline V CDR1 and CDR2: KGHSH, LQKENI. CDR3 loop: CASSPRSSGGLGETQYF. The CDR3 DNA follows: TGTGCCAGCTCACCACGATCTAGCGGGGGCCTCGGAGAGACCCAGTACTTC. Complete variable domain (other parts from reference TRBV18 and TRBJ2-5): NAGVMQNPRHLVRRRGQEARLRCSPMKGHSHVYWYRQLPEEGLKFMVYLQKENIIDESGMPKERFSAEFPKEGPSILRIQQVVRGDSAAYFCASSPRSSGGLGETQYFGPGTRLLVL.

The chain uses TRBV5-8 and TRBJ1-3; D unclear. The CDR3 is made up of 15 amino acids. The germline V and J ends were trimmed by 0 bases and 4 bases, with 11 bases remaining between them. Germline CDR1 reads SGHTS; CDR2 reads YDEGEE. The CDR3 DNA reads as TGTGCCAGCAGCTTGGCCCCTATGGTCGGAAACACCATATATTTT. Protein product: CASSLAPMVGNTIYF.

The V call is TRBV6-1, the J call TRBJ2-1, with D unclear. CDR3 length: 13 residues. CDR1 MNHNS and CDR2 SASEGT come from the germline V gene. Deletions cut 8 bases from V and 0 bases from J, with 8 bases between. For the CDR3, the DNA is TGTGCCAGCCTTTATAGCTCCTACAATGAGCAGTTCTTC. Translation: CASLYSSYNEQFF.

This clone came up a few times. The chain recombines TRBV7-3 with TRBJ1-4; D is ambiguous. The CDR3 sequence is 15 residues long. Deletions cut 0 bases from V and 0 bases from J, with 5 bases between. Germline CDR1 SGHTA, CDR2 FQGTGA. In DNA form, the CDR3 reads TGTGCCAGCAGCTTAACTCTTGCAACTAATGAAAAACTGTTTTTT. Its translation is CASSLTLATNEKLFF.

This clone was found a few times. The chain carries TRBV30 and TRBJ1-1; a possible D gene is TRBD1 (6 bases). The CDR3 extends over 13 amino acids. Trimming took off 6 bases at V and 2 bases at J, with 13 bases between the two ends. Germline CDR1 GTSNPN, CDR2 SVGIG (reference sequence). CDR3 sequence reads: CACTGHFNTEAFF. The CDR3 nucleotides are TGTGCCTGTACGGGACACTTTAACACTGAAGCTTTCTTT.

This chain uses TRBV7-8 with TRBJ1-2; the D gene is possibly TRBD1 (5 bases). The CDR3 spans 14 residues. Looked up from germline, CDR1 is SGHVS and CDR2 is FQNEAQ. Trimming removed 1 base from V and 4 bases from J, with 10 bases in between. For the CDR3, the DNA is TGTGCCAGCAGCTTAGACCCCAGGGCCTATGGCTACACCTTC. Translating it yields CASSLDPRAYGYTF.

This clone showed up just a few times. The chain carries TRBV6-1 and TRBJ2-7, with 7 bases fitting TRBD1. Germline V gene data show CDR1 as MNHNS and CDR2 as SASEGT. V lost 8 bases, J lost 4 bases, and 8 bases stayed unmatched. The CDR3 is 13 amino acids. DNA for the CDR3: TGTGCCAGCGACCGACAGGGCTTTTACGAGCAGTACTTC. Translating it yields CASDRQGFYEQYF.

This rearrangement joins TRBV15 to TRBJ2-7; no definite D call. Trimming removed 0 bases from V and 3 bases from J, with 6 bases in between. This CDR3 comprises 13 residues. The germline V gene has CDR1 LNHNV and CDR2 YYDKDF (reference sequence). CDR3 loop: CATSREGNYEQYF. The CDR3 DNA follows: TGTGCCACCAGCAGAGAGGGGAACTACGAGCAGTACTTC.

This rearrangement joins TRBV5-4 to TRBJ2-7, with D tentatively TRBD1 or TRBD2 (5 bases each). Trimming took off 4 bases at V and 1 base at J, with 15 bases between the two ends. Germline V gene data show CDR1 as SGHNT and CDR2 as YYREEE (reference sequence). The CDR3 runs 15 residues. CDR3 residues: CASSPGRGASYEQYF. The CDR3 region has the DNA TGTGCCAGCAGCCCTGGAAGAGGGGCTTCCTACGAGCAGTACTTC.

The V and J genes are TRBV27 and TRBJ1-5, with D unclear. CDR1 is MNHEY and CDR2 is SMNVEV in the germline V gene (reference sequence). Trimming stripped 5 bases from V and 3 bases from J, with 8 bases between. The CDR3 is 13 amino acids. The CDR3 sequence is CASSLEFNQPQHF. For the CDR3, the DNA is TGTGCCAGCAGTCTAGAGTTCAATCAGCCCCAGCATTTT.

V and J are TRBV2 and TRBJ2-5; TRBD1 aligns across 8 bases. The CDR3 length is 14 residues. CDR1 SNHLY and CDR2 FYNNEI come from the germline V gene. Trimming removed 3 bases from V and 3 bases from J; junction bases left unmatched: 3. The CDR3 DNA reads TGTGCCAGCAGTGAGGCAGGGGGCGAAGAGACCCAGTACTTC. Protein: CASSEAGGEETQYF.

The chain recombines TRBV7-9 with TRBJ2-3; TRBD1 matches 7 bases. Germline V CDR1 and CDR2: SEHNR, FQNEAQ (reference sequence). The CDR3 length is 15 residues. Trimming at V came to 5 bases and at J to 2 bases, leaving 7 bases not matched to a gene. The CDR3 here is CASSATGVDTDTQYF. In nucleotides, the CDR3 is TGTGCCAGCAGCGCCACAGGGGTGGACACAGATACGCAGTATTTT.

CDR3: CSAGGGAHPEQYF. CDR3 DNA sequence: TGCAGCGCCGGAGGGGGGGCGCACCCCGAGCAGTACTTC. V gene TRBV29-1 combines with J gene TRBJ2-7; the D gene is possibly TRBD2 (7 bases). The CDR3 consists of 13 residues. From germline, CDR1 is SQVTM and CDR2 ANQGSEA. Trimming removed 7 bases at V and 6 bases at J, with 19 bases between.

This clone was recorded once. V is TRBV30 and J is TRBJ2-6; 7 bases are a match to TRBD1. Germline V CDR1 and CDR2: GTSNPN, SVGIG (reference sequence). The CDR3 consists of 16 residues. Trimming at V came to 0 bases and at J to 4 bases, leaving 6 bases not matched to a gene. This CDR3 is CAWSVQQGRGANVLTF. The CDR3, as DNA: TGTGCCTGGAGTGTACAACAGGGGCGAGGGGCCAACGTCCTGACTTTC. Drawing the rest from reference TRBV30 and TRBJ2-6, the complete variable domain is SQTIHQWPATLVQPVGSPLSLECTVEGTSNPNLYWYRQAAGRGLQLLFYSVGIGQISSEVPQNLSASRPQDRQFILSSKKLLLSDSGFYLCAWSVQQGRGANVLTFGAGSRLTVL.

This chain links TRBV7-9 with TRBJ1-1, with D tentatively TRBD1 (5 bases). From germline, CDR1 is SEHNR and CDR2 FQNEAQ (reference sequence). Trimming shortened V by 5 bases and J by 4 bases, and 8 bases separated the two germline ends. There are 12 residues in the CDR3. The CDR3 nucleotides read TGTGCCAGCAGCCTCGACAGCACTGAAGCTTTCTTT. Translation: CASSLDSTEAFF. The full variable domain, rest sourced from reference TRBV7-9 and TRBJ1-1, is DTGVSQNPRHKITKRGQNVTFRCDPISEHNRLYWYRQTLGQGPEFLTYFQNEAQLEKSRLLSDRFSAERPKGSFSTLEIQRTEQGDSAMYLCASSLDSTEAFFGQGTRLTVV.

V is TRBV5-6 and J is TRBJ1-5; D not certain. CDR1 SGHDT and CDR2 YYEEEE come from the germline V gene. Trimming took off 4 bases at V and 0 bases at J, with 14 bases between the two ends. This CDR3 has 16 amino acids. This CDR3 reads CASSPYGEASNQPQHF. In DNA form, the CDR3 reads TGTGCCAGCAGCCCGTACGGGGAAGCTAGCAATCAGCCCCAGCATTTT.

The chain employs TRBV5-8 and TRBJ1-3, with no clear D. The CDR3 has 17 residues. The germline V and J ends were trimmed by 2 bases and 0 bases, with 15 bases remaining between them. Germline lookup yields CDR1 SGHTS and CDR2 YDEGEE. CDR3 DNA sequence: TGTGCCAGCAGCTTTCGGCAGGCGCGAGGCTCTGGAAACACCATATATTTT. This codes for CASSFRQARGSGNTIYF.

The CDR3 spells CAGSGGYNEQFF. In DNA form, the CDR3 reads TGTGCCGGTAGCGGGGGCTACAATGAGCAGTTCTTC. This sequence joins TRBV30 and TRBJ2-1, with 9 bases fitting TRBD2. Germline values: CDR1 GTSNPN, CDR2 SVGIG (reference sequence). With V trimmed by 8 bases and J by 3 bases, 2 bases remained unmatched. The CDR3 covers 12 residues.

V and J are TRBV19 and TRBJ1-5; TRBD1 might be the D (5 bases). The CDR3 spans 13 residues. The germline V gene encodes CDR1 LNHDA and CDR2 SQIVND (reference sequence). Trimming shortened V by 5 bases and J by 7 bases, and 12 bases separated the two germline ends. CDR3 DNA: TGTGCCAGTAGTGACGGCAGGGAACAGCCCCAGCATTTT. Translated: CASSDGREQPQHF. Full variable domain (rest looked up from reference TRBV19 and TRBJ1-5): DGGITQSPKYLFRKEGQNVTLSCEQNLNHDAMYWYRQDPGQGLRLIYYSQIVNDFQKGDIAEGYSVSREKKESFPLTVTSAQKNPTAFYLCASSDGREQPQHFGDGTRLSIL.

This clone was seen a single time. The chain has TRBV6-1 and TRBJ2-7; 7 bases line up with TRBD1. Germline V gives CDR1 MNHNS, CDR2 SASEGT. The CDR3 covers 15 residues. With 7 bases clipped from V and 2 bases from J, the junction kept 11 bases outside the gene matches. The CDR3 is CASTGDRQPAYEQYF. CDR3 DNA sequence: TGTGCCAGCACCGGGGACAGACAACCAGCCTACGAGCAGTACTTC.

This chain connects TRBV29-1 to TRBJ2-5; TRBD1 might be the D (6 bases). Trimming took 6 bases from V and 4 from J, leaving 12 bases between them. This CDR3 region has 12 residues. Germline V gene lookup returns CDR1 SQVTM and CDR2 ANQGSEA. The CDR3 here is CSVYRDSETQYF. CDR3 sequence (DNA): TGCAGCGTCTACAGGGATTCAGAGACCCAGTACTTC. Combining the CDR3 with reference TRBV29-1 and TRBJ2-5 gives the whole variable domain SAVISQKPSRDICQRGTSLTIQCQVDSQVTMMFWYRQQPGQSLTLIATANQGSEATYESGFVIDKFPISRPNLTFSTLTVSNMSPEDSSIYLCSVYRDSETQYFGPGTRLLVL.